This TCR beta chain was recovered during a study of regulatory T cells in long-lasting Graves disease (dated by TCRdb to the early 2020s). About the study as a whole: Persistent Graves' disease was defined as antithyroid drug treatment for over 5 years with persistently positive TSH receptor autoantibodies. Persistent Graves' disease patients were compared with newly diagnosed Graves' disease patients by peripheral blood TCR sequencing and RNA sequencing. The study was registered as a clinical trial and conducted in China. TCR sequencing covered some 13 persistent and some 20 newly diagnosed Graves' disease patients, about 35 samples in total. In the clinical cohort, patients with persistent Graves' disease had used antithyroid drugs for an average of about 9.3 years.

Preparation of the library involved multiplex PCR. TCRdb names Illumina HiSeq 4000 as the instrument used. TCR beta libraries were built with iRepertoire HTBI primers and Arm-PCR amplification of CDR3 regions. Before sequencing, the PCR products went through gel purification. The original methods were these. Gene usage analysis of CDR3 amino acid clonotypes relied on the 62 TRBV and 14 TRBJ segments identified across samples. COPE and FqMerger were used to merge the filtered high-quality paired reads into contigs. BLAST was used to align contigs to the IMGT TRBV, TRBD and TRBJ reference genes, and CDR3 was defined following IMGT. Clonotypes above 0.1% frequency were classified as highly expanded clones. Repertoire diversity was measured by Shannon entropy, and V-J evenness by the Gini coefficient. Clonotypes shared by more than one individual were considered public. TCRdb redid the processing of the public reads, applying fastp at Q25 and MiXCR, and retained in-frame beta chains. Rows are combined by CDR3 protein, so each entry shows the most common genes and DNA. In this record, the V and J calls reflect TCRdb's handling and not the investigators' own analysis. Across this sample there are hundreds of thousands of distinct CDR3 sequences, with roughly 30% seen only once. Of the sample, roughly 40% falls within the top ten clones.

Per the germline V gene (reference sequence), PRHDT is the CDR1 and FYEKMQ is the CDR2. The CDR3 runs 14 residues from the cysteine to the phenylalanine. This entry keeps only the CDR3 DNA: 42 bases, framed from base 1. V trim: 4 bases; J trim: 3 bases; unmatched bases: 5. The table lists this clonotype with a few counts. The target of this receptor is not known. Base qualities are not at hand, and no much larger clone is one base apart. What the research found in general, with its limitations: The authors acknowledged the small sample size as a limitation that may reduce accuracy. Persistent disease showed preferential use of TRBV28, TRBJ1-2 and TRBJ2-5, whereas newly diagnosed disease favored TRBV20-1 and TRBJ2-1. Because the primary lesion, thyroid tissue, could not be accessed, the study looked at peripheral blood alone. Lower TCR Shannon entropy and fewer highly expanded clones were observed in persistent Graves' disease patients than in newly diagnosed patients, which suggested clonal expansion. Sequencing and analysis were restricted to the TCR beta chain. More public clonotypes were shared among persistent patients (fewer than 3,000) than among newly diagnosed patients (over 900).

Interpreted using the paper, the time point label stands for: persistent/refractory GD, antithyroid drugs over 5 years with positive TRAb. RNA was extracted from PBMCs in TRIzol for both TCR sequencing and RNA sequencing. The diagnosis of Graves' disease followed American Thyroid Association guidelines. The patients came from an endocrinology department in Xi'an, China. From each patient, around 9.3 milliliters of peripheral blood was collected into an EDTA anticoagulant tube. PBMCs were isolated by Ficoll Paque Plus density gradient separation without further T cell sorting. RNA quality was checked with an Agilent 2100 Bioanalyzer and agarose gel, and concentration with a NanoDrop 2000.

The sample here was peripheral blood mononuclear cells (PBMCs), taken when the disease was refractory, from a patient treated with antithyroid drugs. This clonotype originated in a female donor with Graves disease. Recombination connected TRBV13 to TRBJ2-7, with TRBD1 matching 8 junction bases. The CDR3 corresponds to CASSSRTGFYEQYF. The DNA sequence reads TGTGCCAGCAGCTCTAGGACAGGGTTCTACGAGCAGTACTTC.